Below are 23 T cell receptor beta chains sequenced from a single sample in a study of cytomegalovirus exposure and HLA in healthy donors. It was with 60 Vbeta and 13 Jbeta primers that the PCR ran. The table came from immunoSEQ multiplex PCR; TCRdb's copy has only in-frame clones and leaves some out. This sample has over 85,000 clones, with 65% to 85% found just once. The material sequenced was PBMCs. The receptors were sampled from a man aged 35-49 years in good health and CMV-seropositive.

To note about this clone: One end of the junction is discordant with germline, which a read error may explain. This rearrangement joins TRBV7-9 to TRBJ2-1; 9 bases fit TRBD2. Germline assignment: CDR1 SEHNR and CDR2 FQNEAQ (reference sequence). This CDR3 region has 17 residues. DNA of the CDR3: TGTTCCAGCAGCTTATTAAGGGCTAGCGGGGCTTACAATGAGCAGTTCTTC. This codes for CSSSLLRASGAYNEQFF. Drawing the rest from reference TRBV7-9 and TRBJ2-1, the complete variable domain is DTGVSQNPRHKITKRGQNVTFRCDPISEHNRLYWYRQTLGQGPEFLTYFQNEAQLEKSRLLSDRFSAERPKGSFSTLEIQRTEQGDSAMYLCSSSLLRASGAYNEQFFGPGTRLTVL.

This clone showed up just a few times. This chain joins TRBV27 and TRBJ2-4; D is ambiguous. The V end was cut by 5 bases, the J end by 0 bases, with 14 bases between. CDR1 MNHEY and CDR2 SMNVEV come from the germline V gene (reference sequence). The CDR3 length is 16 residues. CDR3 DNA: TGTGCCAGCAGTCCGCGTATCGCGGTAGCCAAAAACATTCAGTACTTC. This encodes CASSPRIAVAKNIQYF.

V and J are TRBV13 and TRBJ2-1, with 7 positions matching TRBD2. The length of the CDR3 is 14 residues. V dropped 2 bases and J dropped 7; count of bases not matched to a gene: 5. CDR1 is PRHDT and CDR2 is FYEKMQ in the germline V gene (reference sequence). The CDR3 loop is CASSLQASGNEQFF. CDR3 DNA sequence: TGTGCCAGCAGCTTACAAGCTAGCGGAAATGAGCAGTTCTTC.

The chain links TRBV19 to TRBJ2-7, with 10 bases lining up with TRBD1. The CDR3 loop spans 17 amino acids. V was pared by 2 bases and J by 4 bases, with 11 bases of the junction left unmatched. Germline V lookup: CDR1 LNHDA, CDR2 SQIVND (reference sequence). This CDR3 is CASSISAAPGQGYEQYF. CDR3 coding DNA: TGTGCCAGTAGTATAAGCGCGGCACCGGGACAGGGGTACGAGCAGTACTTC.

The chain joins TRBV28 to TRBJ2-6; D gene unclear. The germline CDR1 and CDR2 sequences are MDHEN and SYDVKM. The CDR3 sequence is 13 residues long. Trimming cost V 8 bases and J 2 bases, with 7 bases left between them. DNA for the CDR3: TGTGCCAGCCTACTGACTGGGGCCAACGTCCTGACTTTC. This gives the protein CASLLTGANVLTF.

CDR3 coding DNA: TGTGCCAGCAGAGACAGGGGGTACACTGAAGCTTTCTTT. The encoded protein is CASRDRGYTEAFF. The V and J genes are TRBV25-1 and TRBJ1-1; 9 bases map to TRBD1. Germline V lookup: CDR1 MGHDK, CDR2 SYGVNS. V gave up 6 bases and J gave up 3 bases; unmatched junction bases: 2. The CDR3 runs 13 residues.

The CDR3 coding sequence is TGCGCCAGCAGGAGGGGCCAGACAGGGGGAGAGACCCAGTACTTC. As protein: CASRRGQTGGETQYF. The chain uses TRBV5-1 and TRBJ2-5; TRBD1 matches at 9 bases. This CDR3 has 15 residues. Germline loops: CDR1 SGHRS, CDR2 YFSETQ. Losses at the gene ends were 5 bases for V and 4 bases for J; bases not matched to a gene: 9. Looking up the rest from reference TRBV5-1 and TRBJ2-5 gives the full variable domain: KAGVTQTPRYLIKTRGQQVTLSCSPISGHRSVSWYQQTPGQGLQFLFEYFSETQRNKGNFPGRFSGRQFSNSRSEMNVSTLELGDSALYLCASRRGQTGGETQYFGPGTRLLVL.

This clone was observed a single time. The gene calls are TRBV12-5 and TRBJ1-5, with D possibly TRBD1 on 5 matching bases. Per germline, CDR1 LGHNT and CDR2 FRNRAP. V shed 6 bases and J shed 6 bases, with 15 bases lying between them. This CDR3 has 14 residues. CDR3 nucleotide sequence: TGTGCTAGTGGCTCGCGGACAACGGGTCAGCCCCAGCATTTT. Its translation is CASGSRTTGQPQHF.

In this sample, this clone turned up a few times. The DNA of the CDR3 is TGTGCCAGCAGCCCCGCCGGTGGCGGGGAGCTGTTTTTT. Its translation is CASSPAGGGELFF. The chain couples TRBV6-5 to TRBJ2-2; no firm D call. Trimming removed 6 bases at V and 7 bases at J, with 12 bases between. Germline V gene data show CDR1 as MNHEY and CDR2 as SVGAGI. The CDR3 contains 13 residues.

The chain uses TRBV30 and TRBJ1-3; weak D call: TRBD1 (5 bases). The CDR3 has 15 amino acids. Germline V gene sequence: CDR1 GTSNPN, CDR2 SVGIG (reference sequence). Deletions cut 2 bases from V and 0 bases from J, with 11 bases between. The CDR3 region is CAWSTGGNSGNTIYF. The CDR3 coding sequence is TGTGCCTGGAGTACTGGGGGGAACTCTGGAAACACCATATATTTT. Looking up the rest from reference TRBV30 and TRBJ1-3 gives the full variable domain: SQTIHQWPATLVQPVGSPLSLECTVEGTSNPNLYWYRQAAGRGLQLLFYSVGIGQISSEVPQNLSASRPQDRQFILSSKKLLLSDSGFYLCAWSTGGNSGNTIYFGEGSWLTVV.

As to this clone: Germline and junction disagree at one end, which may indicate a read error. The chain couples TRBV7-9 to TRBJ1-2; 7 positions match TRBD1. The germline CDR1 and CDR2 sequences are SEHNR and FQNEAQ (reference sequence). The CDR3 length is 16 residues. CDR3 protein: CSSSFIRTTGRYGYTF. Here the CDR3 DNA reads TGTTCCAGCAGCTTTATCCGGACGACAGGGAGGTATGGCTACACCTTC.

The count of this clone is one. The chain couples TRBV7-9 to TRBJ1-1, with 8 positions matching TRBD1. Per the germline V gene, CDR1 is SEHNR and CDR2 is FQNEAQ (reference sequence). Unmatched junction bases numbered 8, after V lost 6 bases and J lost 2 bases. The CDR3 loop spans 15 amino acids. DNA for the CDR3: TGTGCCAGCAGTTTCTCAGGGGGCCCAAACACTGAAGCTTTCTTT. Its translation is CASSFSGGPNTEAFF.

This rearrangement joins TRBV19 to TRBJ1-2; no clear D gene. CDR1 is LNHDA, CDR2 SQIVND, per germline (reference sequence). The CDR3 spans 14 residues. V shed 4 bases and J shed 4 bases, with 13 bases lying between them. DNA of the CDR3: TGTGCCAGTAGTAGCCTAGGAGGTATCTATGGCTACACCTTC. As protein: CASSSLGGIYGYTF.

The chain is built from TRBV7-8 and TRBJ2-5; no definite D call. TRBJ2-7 matches the DNA end more closely, so the J call is doubtful. CDR1 and CDR2 (germline): SGHVS, FQNEAQ. The CDR3 has 14 residues. The CDR3 loop reads CASSPTAGSYEQYF. CDR3 DNA sequence: TGTGCCAGCAGCCCCACTGCAGGCTCCTACGAGCAGTACTTC.

This clone occurred a few times. The J gene is TRBJ2-6, the V gene TRBV19; D is unclear. CDR3 length equals 14 residues. Germline CDR1 is LNHDA and CDR2 is SQIVND (reference sequence). V was cut by 5 bases and J by 0 bases, with 5 bases left in between. The CDR3 sequence is CASSLSSGANVLTF. The CDR3 nucleotides are TGTGCCAGTAGTCTGAGCTCTGGGGCCAACGTCCTGACTTTC.

The chain couples TRBV27 to TRBJ2-3, with D unresolved. Germline V gene lookup returns CDR1 MNHEY and CDR2 SMNVEV (reference sequence). Deletions cut 5 bases from V and 2 bases from J, with 8 bases between. There are 13 residues in the CDR3. The CDR3, as DNA: TGTGCCAGCAGTCGCGCCACCACAGATACGCAGTATTTT. It codes for CASSRATTDTQYF.

The CDR3 here is CASSAWTGDNYGYTF. The CDR3 DNA sequence: TGTGCCAGCAGTGCCTGGACAGGGGATAACTATGGCTACACCTTC. The chain has TRBV2 and TRBJ1-2, with 9 bases identical to TRBD1. The trim removed 4 bases at V and 1 base at J, leaving 4 bases unmatched. Germline assignment: CDR1 SNHLY and CDR2 FYNNEI. The CDR3 covers 15 residues.

The V call is TRBV25-1, the J call TRBJ1-1, with unresolved D. The V and J ends lost 8 bases and 0 bases respectively, with 10 bases between them. CDR1 MGHDK and CDR2 SYGVNS come from the germline V gene. The CDR3 runs to 13 residues. The CDR3 nucleotides read TGTGCCAGCCAACCTGCAGTGAACACTGAAGCTTTCTTT. Protein sequence: CASQPAVNTEAFF.

The chain recombines TRBV6-6 with TRBJ2-7; a possible D gene is TRBD1 (6 bases). Germline lookup yields CDR1 MNHNY and CDR2 SVGAGI (reference sequence). Trimming shortened V by 5 bases and J by 1 base, and 12 bases separated the two germline ends. This CDR3 contains 14 residues. CDR3: CASSLSGASYEQYF. Here the CDR3 DNA reads TGTGCCAGCAGTCTGTCAGGGGCTTCCTACGAGCAGTACTTC.

The chain uses TRBV27 and TRBJ2-1; weak D call: TRBD1 (6 bases). The germline V and J ends were trimmed by 10 bases and 0 bases, with 13 bases remaining between them. This CDR3 is built from 14 residues. Germline assignment: CDR1 MNHEY and CDR2 SMNVEV (reference sequence). Here the CDR3 reads CATRETGSYNEQFF. CDR3 DNA: TGTGCCACCCGAGAGACAGGCTCCTACAATGAGCAGTTCTTC.

The rearrangement joins TRBV19 to TRBJ2-5; 7 bases are a match to TRBD2. The DNA end is more similar to TRBJ2-7, so the J call may be wrong. CDR3 length: 15 residues. Per the germline V gene, CDR1 is LNHDA and CDR2 is SQIVND (reference sequence). CDR3 bases: TGTGCCAGTAAGCCCGCGGGAGCCTTTTCATACGAGCAGTACTTC. It translates to CASKPAGAFSYEQYF.

The rearrangement joins TRBV11-3 to TRBJ2-1; 9 nucleotides agree with TRBD2. The V gene end was trimmed by 3 bases and the J gene end by 0 bases; junction bases not matched to a gene: 3. CDR1 SGHNT and CDR2 YENEEA come from the germline V gene. This CDR3 region has 16 residues. The CDR3 DNA follows: TGTGCCAGCAGCTTGGCGGGGGGGAGCTCCTACAATGAGCAGTTCTTC. This sequence encodes CASSLAGGSSYNEQFF.

The V and J genes are TRBV7-9 and TRBJ1-3; D remains unclear. There are 13 residues in the CDR3. V lost 1 base, J lost 4 bases, and 5 bases lay in between. CDR1 and CDR2 (germline): SEHNR, FQNEAQ (reference sequence). The CDR3 spells CASSLDQGNTIYF. The CDR3 region has the DNA TGTGCCAGCAGCTTAGACCAGGGAAACACCATATATTTT.